The T cell receptor (beta chain) under discussion was sequenced for a study of cytomegalovirus exposure and HLA in healthy donors. This CDR3 contains 16 residues. Germline V gene sequence: CDR1 LGHNA, CDR2 YSLEER. V lost 3 bases and J lost 1, with 14 bases in between. General study findings and limits: Association with HLA alleles at 0.05 false discovery rate was found for about 17,000 TCR beta sequences in a later analysis.

The PCR made use of 60 Vbeta and 13 Jbeta primers. Clones were sequenced by immunoSEQ multiplex PCR, and TCRdb holds only the in-frame ones, with some missing. The sample holds 50,000 to 65,000 clones, about 70% seen once. Notes on this clone: Its antigen is not known.

The clonotype was recovered from a woman aged 45-59 years in good health and CMV-seropositive. The sequencing input was PBMCs. This sequence joins TRBV4-3 and TRBJ2-3; D may be TRBD1 (6 bases). The CDR3 loop is CASSQADRSGTDTQYF. The CDR3 region has the DNA TGCGCCAGCAGCCAGGCCGACAGGTCAGGCACAGATACGCAGTATTTT.